This TCR beta chain appears in the sequencing data of a study of regulatory T cells in long-lasting Graves disease. Study-level findings and limits: TRBV28, TRBJ1-2 and TRBJ2-5 emerged as the favored segments in persistent disease.

The authors built TCR beta libraries using iRepertoire HTBI primers and Arm-PCR of CDR3 regions. Via MiXCR, TCRdb re-called the multiplex PCR reads, giving one row per CDR3 protein. The sample lists about 220,000 distinct CDR3 sequences, about 17% seen once, with less than 25% in the top ten. Worth noting for this clonotype: Its antigen is currently unknown.

Time point described: newly diagnosed GD, antithyroid drugs for less than 3 months. Scientists built the TCR library using RNA that was extracted from PBMCs. The CDR3 totals 16 residues. The V and J ends lost 5 bases and 3 bases, in that order; junction bases with no gene match: 5. Germline V gene lookup returns CDR1 MNHEY and CDR2 SMNVEV (reference sequence). The gene calls are TRBV27 and TRBJ2-3, with 13 bases that match TRBD2. This sequence originates from a female donor with Graves disease. The sample in question was peripheral blood mononuclear cells (PBMCs), obtained at new diagnosis, from a patient treated with antithyroid drugs. CDR3 DNA: TGTGCCAGCAGTCCCGTACTAGCGGGAGGGACAGATACGCAGTATTTT. Protein: CASSPVLAGGTDTQYF.